The 10 T cell receptor beta chains given below trace back to one sample, sequenced in a study of T cell responses to AZD1222 COVID-19 vaccine. Sequencing was performed with immunoSEQ multiplex PCR; in TCRdb, only in-frame clones are kept and a portion is missing. The table lists about 190,000 clones, approximately 91% of them singletons. Sequences were derived from peripheral blood, sampled on day 0 of AZD1222 vaccination. These receptors came from an adult in good health.

The rearrangement uses TRBV7-2 and TRBJ1-1, with D perhaps TRBD1 (5 bases). The germline V gene has CDR1 SGHTA and CDR2 FQGNSA. Trimming left V 5 bases short and J 7 bases short, with 11 bases between. CDR3 size: 12 residues. CDR3: CASSPGLGEAFF. The CDR3 DNA sequence: TGTGCCAGCAGCCCGGGACTTGGTGAAGCTTTCTTT.

The gene calls are TRBV19 and TRBJ1-6; weak D call: TRBD1 (5 bases). The CDR3 loop spans 16 amino acids. From germline, CDR1 is LNHDA and CDR2 SQIVND (reference sequence). Trimming removed 7 bases from V and 6 bases from J, with 19 bases in between. CDR3 sequence: CASTLGGVRINSPLHF. CDR3 DNA sequence: TGTGCCAGTACCCTCGGAGGGGTCCGCATTAATTCACCCCTCCACTTT.

V usage is TRBV9 and J usage is TRBJ2-3; 7 bases match TRBD1. The CDR3 is made up of 17 amino acids. Germline V gives CDR1 SGDLS, CDR2 YYNGEE. Losses at the gene ends were 0 bases for V and 2 bases for J; bases not matched to a gene: 9. CDR3 residues: CASSVAQDRSNTDTQYF. The CDR3 DNA sequence: TGTGCCAGCAGCGTAGCCCAGGACAGGAGCAACACAGATACGCAGTATTTT.

The chain uses TRBV15 and TRBJ2-7; D gene ambiguous. The CDR3 length is 13 residues. CDR1 and CDR2 (germline): LNHNV, YYDKDF (reference sequence). The V end was cut by 1 base, the J end by 3 bases, with 7 bases between. Written as DNA, the CDR3 is TGTGCCACCAGCAGAGGACGGAGCTACGAGCAGTACTTC. As protein: CATSRGRSYEQYF.

The chain is built from TRBV28 and TRBJ1-2; 10 positions agree with TRBD1. The CDR3 loop spans 15 amino acids. Germline CDR1 is MDHEN and CDR2 is SYDVKM. The junction had 10 bases not matched to a gene; V was cut back by 5 bases and J by 7 bases. This chain's CDR3 is CASSLLLGQGGGYTF. The DNA for the CDR3 is TGTGCCAGCAGTCTCCTCCTAGGACAGGGGGGTGGCTACACCTTC.

The rearrangement links TRBV21-1 to TRBJ1-3; the table gives TRBD1 as D, unverified against the DNA. TRBV21-1 is a listed pseudogene. This CDR3 comprises 16 residues. CDR3 sequence: CASSNRGSGSGNTIYF. The CDR3, as DNA: TGTGCCAGCAGCAACAGGGGGTCAGGCTCTGGAAACACCATATATTTT.

This chain links TRBV19 with TRBJ2-1; 13 bases are a match to TRBD2. J was trimmed by 0 bases and V by 6 bases; bases with no gene match: 8. The CDR3 contains 18 residues. Per germline, CDR1 LNHDA and CDR2 SQIVND (reference sequence). CDR3: CASRPGLAGPSSYNEQFF. For the CDR3, the DNA is TGTGCCAGTAGGCCGGGACTAGCGGGACCCAGCTCCTACAATGAGCAGTTCTTC. Using reference TRBV19 and TRBJ2-1 for the parts outside the CDR3, the full variable domain is DGGITQSPKYLFRKEGQNVTLSCEQNLNHDAMYWYRQDPGQGLRLIYYSQIVNDFQKGDIAEGYSVSREKKESFPLTVTSAQKNPTAFYLCASRPGLAGPSSYNEQFFGPGTRLTVL.

For the CDR3, the DNA is TGTGCCATCAGTGAAGTATTGGGGGGAGGGAGCTACACCTTC. Protein product: CAISEVLGGGSYTF. The genes are TRBV10-3 and TRBJ1-2, with a weak D call TRBD1 (5 bases). The CDR3 loop spans 14 amino acids. Looked up from germline, CDR1 is ENHRY and CDR2 is SYGVKD. V lost 3 bases and J 9 bases, leaving 17 bases between the germline ends.

The chain links TRBV5-1 to TRBJ2-3; TRBD1 or TRBD2 may be the D gene (5 bases each). CDR1 and CDR2 (germline): SGHRS, YFSETQ. The ends were cut back, 0 bases at V and 0 bases at J, with 11 bases in the middle. The CDR3 extends over 16 amino acids. The CDR3 DNA follows: TGCGCCAGCAGCTTGGGGGGGATGTGGAGCACAGATACGCAGTATTTT. Amino acid sequence: CASSLGGMWSTDTQYF.

The CDR3 DNA follows: TGTGCCAGTAGTATAGATAGGGGCACAGATACGCAGTATTTT. Translation gives CASSIDRGTDTQYF. V and J are TRBV19 and TRBJ2-3; D remains ambiguous. Germline V gene data show CDR1 as LNHDA and CDR2 as SQIVND (reference sequence). V gave up 0 bases and J gave up 1 base, with 5 bases separating them. The CDR3 spans 14 residues.